This TCR beta chain was documented in a study of human T cells and chemical hapten exposure. Study findings and constraints: Expanded TCRs created a significantly greater count of big CDR3 similarity clusters than controls did.

Stated time point: patch test 1, 2 weeks after DPC sensitization. Treatment specified: therapeutic diphenylcyclopropenone sensitization with weekly scalp DPC. In this sample, this clonotype turned up a few times. Antigen: not known. The CDR3 has 15 residues. Unmatched junction bases numbered 9, after V lost 3 bases and J lost 7 bases. CDR1 MDHEN and CDR2 SYDVKM come from the germline V gene. MiXCR, applied by TCRdb to the RACE reads, yields one record per CDR3 protein. The data show 80,000 to 95,000 distinct CDR3 sequences, with around 10% seen just once and around 4.2% held by the top ten. The sequence came from a woman in her fifties or sixties with alopecia areata. Some clones in this sample may be carry-over from other donors' samples. The chain combines TRBV28 with TRBJ2-3, with 8 positions matching TRBD2. The sequencing used whole blood, collected in connection with sensitization to the hapten diphenylcyclopropenone (DPC). CDR3: CASSLAGGASHTQYF. The DNA of the CDR3 is TGTGCCAGCAGTTTGGCGGGAGGTGCTTCCCATACGCAGTATTTT.